This T cell receptor beta chain derives from a study of regulatory T cells. Patients aged 2 to 39 years had fewer naive and more memory CD4+ and CD8+ T cells. To note about this clone: Antigen unknown.

Study-wide points: Patient repertoires had restricted TRB V-J pairs and skewed V and J usage, most in Tregs.

Amplification used 52 TRBV primers and 13 TRBJ primers. Sequencing was performed with immunoSEQ multiplex PCR; in TCRdb, only in-frame clones are kept and a portion is missing. Here the sample spans about 6,000 clones, about 80% being singletons. Sample: CD8+ T cells sorted from blood. This clonotype was obtained from a child aged 5 to 17 with CD3G deficiency.

The CDR3 loop reads CASSFYPTGGRATNEKLFF. The CDR3 coding sequence is TGTGCCAGCAGCTTCTACCCGACAGGGGGGCGAGCAACTAATGAAAAACTGTTTTTT. The chain combines TRBV7-8 with TRBJ1-4; 9 bases are a match to TRBD1. Germline CDR1 and CDR2: SGHVS and FQNEAQ. This CDR3 contains 19 residues. Trimming at V came to 3 bases and at J to 0 bases, leaving 11 bases not matched to a gene.